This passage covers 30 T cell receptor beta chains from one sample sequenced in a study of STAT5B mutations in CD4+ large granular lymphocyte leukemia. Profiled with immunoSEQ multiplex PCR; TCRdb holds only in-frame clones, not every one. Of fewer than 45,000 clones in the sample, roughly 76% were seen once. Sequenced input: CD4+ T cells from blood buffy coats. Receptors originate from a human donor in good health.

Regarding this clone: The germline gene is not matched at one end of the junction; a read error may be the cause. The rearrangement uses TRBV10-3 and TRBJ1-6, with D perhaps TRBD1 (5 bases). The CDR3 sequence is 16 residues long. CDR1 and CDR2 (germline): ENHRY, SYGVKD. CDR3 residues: CATSRDRYSWNSPLHF. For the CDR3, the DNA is TGTGCCACCAGTAGGGACCGCTATTCGTGGAATTCACCCCTCCACTTT.

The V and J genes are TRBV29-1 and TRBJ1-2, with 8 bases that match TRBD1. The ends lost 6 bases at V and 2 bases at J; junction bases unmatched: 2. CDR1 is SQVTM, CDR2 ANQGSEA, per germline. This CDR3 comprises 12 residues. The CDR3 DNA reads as TGCAGCGTGGGACAGGCGAACTATGGCTACACCTTC. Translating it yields CSVGQANYGYTF.

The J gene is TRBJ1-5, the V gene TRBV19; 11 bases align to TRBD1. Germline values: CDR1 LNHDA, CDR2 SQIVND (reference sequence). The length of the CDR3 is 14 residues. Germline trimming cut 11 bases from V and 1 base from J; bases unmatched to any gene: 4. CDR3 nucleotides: TGTGCCGGGGGACAGGGGGGGAGCAATCAGCCCCAGCATTTT. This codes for CAGGQGGSNQPQHF.

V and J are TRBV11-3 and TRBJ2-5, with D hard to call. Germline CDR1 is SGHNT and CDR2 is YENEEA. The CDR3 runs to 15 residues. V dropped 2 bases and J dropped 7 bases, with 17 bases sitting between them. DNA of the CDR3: TGTGCCAGCAGCTTAAATTTCGGCACTGCCGGGACCCAGTACTTC. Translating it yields CASSLNFGTAGTQYF. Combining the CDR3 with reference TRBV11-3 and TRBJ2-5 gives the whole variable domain EAGVVQSPRYKIIEKKQPVAFWCNPISGHNTLYWYLQNLGQGPELLIRYENEEAVDDSQLPKDRFSAERLKGVDSTLKIQPAELGDSAVYLCASSLNFGTAGTQYFGPGTRLLVL.

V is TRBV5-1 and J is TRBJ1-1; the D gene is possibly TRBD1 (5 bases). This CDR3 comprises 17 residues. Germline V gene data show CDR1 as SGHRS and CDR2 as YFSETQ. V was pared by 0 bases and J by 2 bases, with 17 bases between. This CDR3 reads CASSLVAQVGGNTEAFF. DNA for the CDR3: TGCGCCAGCAGCTTGGTCGCACAGGTTGGGGGAAACACTGAAGCTTTCTTT.

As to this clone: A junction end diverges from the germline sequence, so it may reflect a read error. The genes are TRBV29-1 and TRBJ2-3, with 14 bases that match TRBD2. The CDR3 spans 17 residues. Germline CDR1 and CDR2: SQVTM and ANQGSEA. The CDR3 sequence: CSVEETGTSGRTDTQYF. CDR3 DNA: TGCAGCGTCGAAGAAACCGGGACTAGCGGGAGAACAGATACGCAGTATTTT.

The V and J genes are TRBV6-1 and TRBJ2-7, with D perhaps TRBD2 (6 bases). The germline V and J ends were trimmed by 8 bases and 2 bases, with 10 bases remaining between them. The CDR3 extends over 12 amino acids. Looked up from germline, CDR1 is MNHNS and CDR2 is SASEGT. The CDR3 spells CASWTIPYEQYF. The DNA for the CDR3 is TGTGCCAGCTGGACTATCCCCTACGAGCAGTACTTC.

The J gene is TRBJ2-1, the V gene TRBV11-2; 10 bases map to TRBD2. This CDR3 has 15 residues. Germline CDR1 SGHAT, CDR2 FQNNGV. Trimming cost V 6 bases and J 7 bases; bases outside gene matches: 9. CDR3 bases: TGTGCCAGCAGTCGCCTAGCGGGAGTTGGTAATGAGCAGTTCTTC. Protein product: CASSRLAGVGNEQFF. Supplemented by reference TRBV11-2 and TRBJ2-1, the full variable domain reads EAGVAQSPRYKIIEKRQSVAFWCNPISGHATLYWYQQILGQGPKLLIQFQNNGVVDDSQLPKDRFSAERLKGVDSTLKIQPAKLEDSAVYLCASSRLAGVGNEQFFGPGTRLTVL.

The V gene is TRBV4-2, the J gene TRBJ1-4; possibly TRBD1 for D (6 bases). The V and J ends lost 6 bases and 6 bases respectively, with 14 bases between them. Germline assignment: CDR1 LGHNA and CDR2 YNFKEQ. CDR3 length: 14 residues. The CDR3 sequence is CASSPARGDEKLFF. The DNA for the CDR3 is TGTGCCAGCAGTCCCGCCAGGGGAGATGAAAAACTGTTTTTT.

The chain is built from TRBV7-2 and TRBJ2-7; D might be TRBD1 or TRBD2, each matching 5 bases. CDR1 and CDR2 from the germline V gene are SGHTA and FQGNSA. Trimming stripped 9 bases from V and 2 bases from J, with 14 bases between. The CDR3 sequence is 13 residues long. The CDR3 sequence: CASRGPAAYEQYF. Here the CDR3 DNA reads TGTGCCAGTCGGGGCCCAGCAGCCTACGAGCAGTACTTC.

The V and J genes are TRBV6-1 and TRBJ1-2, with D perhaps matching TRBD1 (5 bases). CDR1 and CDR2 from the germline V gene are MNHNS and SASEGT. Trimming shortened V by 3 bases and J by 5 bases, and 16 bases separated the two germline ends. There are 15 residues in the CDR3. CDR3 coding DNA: TGTGCCAGCAGTGAGACCTCCAGGGACGCTTATGGCTACACCTTC. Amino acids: CASSETSRDAYGYTF.

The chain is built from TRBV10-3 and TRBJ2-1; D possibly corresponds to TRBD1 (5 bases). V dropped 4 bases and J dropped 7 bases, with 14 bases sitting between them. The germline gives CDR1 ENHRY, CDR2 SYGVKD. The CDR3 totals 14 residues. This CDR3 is CAISALREGNEQFF. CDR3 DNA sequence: TGTGCCATCAGTGCCCTCAGGGAAGGGAATGAGCAGTTCTTC.

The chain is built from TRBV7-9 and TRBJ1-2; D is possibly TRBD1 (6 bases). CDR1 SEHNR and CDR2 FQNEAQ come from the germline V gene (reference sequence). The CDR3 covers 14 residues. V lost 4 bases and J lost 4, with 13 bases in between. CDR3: CASSSRTDSYGYTF. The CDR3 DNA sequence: TGTGCCAGCAGCTCGCGGACAGATTCCTATGGCTACACCTTC.

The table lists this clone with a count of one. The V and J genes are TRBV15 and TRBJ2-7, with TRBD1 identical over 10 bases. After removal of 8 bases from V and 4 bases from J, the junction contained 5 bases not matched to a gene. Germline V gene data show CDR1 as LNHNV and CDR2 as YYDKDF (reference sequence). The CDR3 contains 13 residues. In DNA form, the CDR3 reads TGTGCCACCGCCCAGGACAGGGGGTACGAGCAGTACTTC. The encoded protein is CATAQDRGYEQYF. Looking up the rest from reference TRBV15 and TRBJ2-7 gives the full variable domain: DAMVIQNPRYQVTQFGKPVTLSCSQTLNHNVMYWYQQKSSQAPKLLFHYYDKDFNNEADTPDNFQSRRPNTSFCFLDIRSPGLGDTAMYLCATAQDRGYEQYFGPGTRLTVT.

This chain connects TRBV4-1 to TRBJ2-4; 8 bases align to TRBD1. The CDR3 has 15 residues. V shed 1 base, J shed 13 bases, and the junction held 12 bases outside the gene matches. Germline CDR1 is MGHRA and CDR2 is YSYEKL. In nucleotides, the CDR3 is TGCGCCAGCAGCCAAGGAGGACAGGGAGAACGCCAACAGTACTTC. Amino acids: CASSQGGQGERQQYF.

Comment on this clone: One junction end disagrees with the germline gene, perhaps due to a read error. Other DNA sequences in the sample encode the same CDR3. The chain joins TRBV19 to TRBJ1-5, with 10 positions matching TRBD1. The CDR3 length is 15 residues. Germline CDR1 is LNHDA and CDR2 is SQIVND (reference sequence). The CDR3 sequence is CASSILTGGHQPQHF. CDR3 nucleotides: TGCGCCAGTAGTATCCTGACAGGGGGCCATCAGCCCCAGCATTTT.

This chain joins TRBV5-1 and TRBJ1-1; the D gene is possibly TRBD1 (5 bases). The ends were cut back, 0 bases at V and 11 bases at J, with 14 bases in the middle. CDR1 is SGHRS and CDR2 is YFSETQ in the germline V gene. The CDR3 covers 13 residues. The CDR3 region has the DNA TGCGCCAGCAGCTTGGGGGCAGGGCGCATGGCTTTCTTT. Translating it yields CASSLGAGRMAFF.

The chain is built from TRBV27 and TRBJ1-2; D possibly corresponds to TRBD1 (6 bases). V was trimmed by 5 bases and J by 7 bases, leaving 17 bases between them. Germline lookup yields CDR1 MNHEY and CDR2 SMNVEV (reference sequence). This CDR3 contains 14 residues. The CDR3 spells CASSPRQARAGYTF. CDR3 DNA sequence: TGTGCCAGCAGTCCCCGACAGGCTAGAGCTGGCTACACCTTC.

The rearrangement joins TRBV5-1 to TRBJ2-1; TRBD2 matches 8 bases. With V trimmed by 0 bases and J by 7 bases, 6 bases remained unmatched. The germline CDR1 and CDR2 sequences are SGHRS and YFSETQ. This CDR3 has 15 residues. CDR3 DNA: TGCGCCAGCAGCTTGGTCGTAGCGGGAAAGAATGAGCAGTTCTTC. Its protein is CASSLVVAGKNEQFF.

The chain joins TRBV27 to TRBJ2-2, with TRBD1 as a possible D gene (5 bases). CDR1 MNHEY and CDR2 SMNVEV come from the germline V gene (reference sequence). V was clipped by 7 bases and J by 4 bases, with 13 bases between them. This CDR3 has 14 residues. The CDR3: CASKPQGPTGELFF. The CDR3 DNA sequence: TGTGCCAGCAAACCGCAGGGTCCCACCGGGGAGCTGTTTTTT.

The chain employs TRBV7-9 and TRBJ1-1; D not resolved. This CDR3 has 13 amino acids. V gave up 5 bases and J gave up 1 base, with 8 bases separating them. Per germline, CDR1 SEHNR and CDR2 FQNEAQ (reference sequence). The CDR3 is CASSATGNTEAFF. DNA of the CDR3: TGTGCCAGCAGCGCAACGGGGAACACTGAAGCTTTCTTT.

CDR3 nucleotide sequence: TGCGCCAGCAGCTTCAGGGACACCGGGGAGCTGTTTTTT. Translating it yields CASSFRDTGELFF. The chain carries TRBV5-1 and TRBJ2-2, with D possibly TRBD1 on 5 matching bases. Trimming stripped 2 bases from V and 3 bases from J, with 5 bases between. This CDR3 region has 13 residues. The germline CDR1 and CDR2 sequences are SGHRS and YFSETQ.

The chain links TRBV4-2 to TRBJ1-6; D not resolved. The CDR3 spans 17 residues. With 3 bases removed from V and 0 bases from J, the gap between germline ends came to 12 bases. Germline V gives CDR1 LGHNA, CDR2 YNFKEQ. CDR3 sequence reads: CASSQRLLSSYNSPLHF. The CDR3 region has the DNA TGTGCCAGCAGCCAGCGACTTCTTAGCTCCTATAATTCACCCCTCCACTTT.

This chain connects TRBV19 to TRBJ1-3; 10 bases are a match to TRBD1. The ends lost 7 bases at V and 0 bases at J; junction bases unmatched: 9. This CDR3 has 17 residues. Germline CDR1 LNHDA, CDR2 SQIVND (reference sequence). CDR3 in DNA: TGTGCCAGTACCCCGGGGACAGGGGAAAGCTCTGGAAACACCATATATTTT. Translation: CASTPGTGESSGNTIYF.

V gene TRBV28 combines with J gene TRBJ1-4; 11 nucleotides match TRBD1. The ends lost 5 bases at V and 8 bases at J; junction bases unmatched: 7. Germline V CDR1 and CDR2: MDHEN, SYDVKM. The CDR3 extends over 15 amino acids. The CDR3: CASSPAGTGGEKLFF. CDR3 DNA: TGTGCCAGCAGTCCAGCCGGGACAGGGGGAGAAAAACTGTTTTTT. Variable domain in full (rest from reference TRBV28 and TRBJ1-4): DVKVTQSSRYLVKRTGEKVFLECVQDMDHENMFWYRQDPGLGLRLIYFSYDVKMKEKGDIPEGYSVSREKKERFSLILESASTNQTSMYLCASSPAGTGGEKLFFGSGTQLSVL.

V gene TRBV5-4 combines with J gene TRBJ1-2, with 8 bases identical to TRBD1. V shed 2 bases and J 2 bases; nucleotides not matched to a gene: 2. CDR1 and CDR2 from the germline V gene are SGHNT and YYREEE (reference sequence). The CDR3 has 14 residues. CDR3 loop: CASSFRDRNYGYTF. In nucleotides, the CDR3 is TGTGCCAGCAGCTTTCGGGACAGGAACTATGGCTACACCTTC. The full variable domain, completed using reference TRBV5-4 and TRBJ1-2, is ETGVTQSPTHLIKTRGQQVTLRCSSQSGHNTVSWYQQALGQGPQFIFQYYREEENGRGNFPPRFSGLQFPNYSSELNVNALELDDSALYLCASSFRDRNYGYTFGSGTRLTVV.

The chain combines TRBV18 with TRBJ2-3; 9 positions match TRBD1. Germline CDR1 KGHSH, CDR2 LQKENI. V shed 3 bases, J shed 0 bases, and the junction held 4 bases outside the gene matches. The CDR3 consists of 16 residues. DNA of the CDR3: TGTGCCAGCTCACCTTGGACAGGGGCCAGCACAGATACGCAGTATTTT. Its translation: CASSPWTGASTDTQYF.

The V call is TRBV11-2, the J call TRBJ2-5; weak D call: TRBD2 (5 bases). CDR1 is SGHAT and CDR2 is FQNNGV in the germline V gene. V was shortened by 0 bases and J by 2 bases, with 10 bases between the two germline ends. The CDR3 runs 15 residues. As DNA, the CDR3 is TGTGCCAGCAGCTTAGACCATAGCGCACAAGAGACCCAGTACTTC. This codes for CASSLDHSAQETQYF.

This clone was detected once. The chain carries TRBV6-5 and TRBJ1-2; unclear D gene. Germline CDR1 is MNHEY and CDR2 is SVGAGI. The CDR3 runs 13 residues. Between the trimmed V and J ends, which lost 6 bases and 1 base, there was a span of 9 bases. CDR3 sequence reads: CASSVGSNYGYTF. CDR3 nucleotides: TGTGCCAGCAGCGTAGGGAGTAACTATGGCTACACCTTC.

The CDR3 sequence is CASSKGTSGNTGELFF. The CDR3 nucleotides are TGTGCCAGCAGCAAAGGGACTAGCGGTAACACCGGGGAGCTGTTTTTT. This sequence joins TRBV5-4 and TRBJ2-2; TRBD2 matches 11 bases. The V gene end was trimmed by 4 bases and the J gene end by 2 bases; junction bases not matched to a gene: 4. The CDR3 totals 16 residues. Germline V lookup: CDR1 SGHNT, CDR2 YYREEE (reference sequence). Together with reference TRBV5-4 and TRBJ2-2, the CDR3 gives the full variable domain: ETGVTQSPTHLIKTRGQQVTLRCSSQSGHNTVSWYQQALGQGPQFIFQYYREEENGRGNFPPRFSGLQFPNYSSELNVNALELDDSALYLCASSKGTSGNTGELFFGEGSRLTVL.